This T cell receptor (beta chain) was observed in a study of human T cells and chemical hapten exposure. Study at large: Per-sample TCR yields varied mainly from small pooled library volume differences.

V shed 4 bases and J shed 4 bases, with 13 bases lying between them. The CDR3 has 14 residues. Germline V gene sequence: CDR1 SGDLS, CDR2 YYNGEE. This clonotype was counted ten times or more. What it binds is unknown. Study-wide results and caveats: Among TCRs, those above 1 in 1000 frequency were unaffected by DPC sensitization.

Individual cDNA molecules (in the library) carried attached unique molecular identifiers. Per the original data handling: Sequenced samples showed a median of 95,638 TCRs each, with counts running from around 24,000 to 710,000. Each CDR3 protein gets one entry after TCRdb re-called the 5' RACE reads with MiXCR. The V and J calls, along with clone size, are taken from TCRdb and not from the paper's own processing. The sample records 120,000 to 150,000 distinct CDR3 sequences, roughly 4.1% being singletons. Whole blood, unfractionated, served as the material for total RNA extraction. This sequence originates from a female donor in good health. This chain links TRBV9 with TRBJ2-3; D is uncertain. The CDR3 region has the DNA TGTGCCAGCAGCCCCGCCGGCAGATCAGATACGCAGTATTTT. It yields the protein CASSPAGRSDTQYF.